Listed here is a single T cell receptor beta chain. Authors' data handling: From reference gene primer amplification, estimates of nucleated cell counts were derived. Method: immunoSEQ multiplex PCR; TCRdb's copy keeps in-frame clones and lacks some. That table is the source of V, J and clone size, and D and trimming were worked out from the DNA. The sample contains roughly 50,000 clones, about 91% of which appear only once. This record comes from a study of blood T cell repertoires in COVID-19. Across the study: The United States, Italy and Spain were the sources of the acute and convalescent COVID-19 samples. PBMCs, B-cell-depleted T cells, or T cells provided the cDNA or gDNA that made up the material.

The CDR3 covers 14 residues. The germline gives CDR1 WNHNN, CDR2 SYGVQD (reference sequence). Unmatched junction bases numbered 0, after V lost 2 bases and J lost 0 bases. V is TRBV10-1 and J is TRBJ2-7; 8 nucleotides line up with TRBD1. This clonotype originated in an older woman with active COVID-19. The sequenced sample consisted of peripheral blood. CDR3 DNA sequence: TGCGCCAGCAGTGAGACAGGGGGCTCCTACGAGCAGTACTTC. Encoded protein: CASSETGGSYEQYF.